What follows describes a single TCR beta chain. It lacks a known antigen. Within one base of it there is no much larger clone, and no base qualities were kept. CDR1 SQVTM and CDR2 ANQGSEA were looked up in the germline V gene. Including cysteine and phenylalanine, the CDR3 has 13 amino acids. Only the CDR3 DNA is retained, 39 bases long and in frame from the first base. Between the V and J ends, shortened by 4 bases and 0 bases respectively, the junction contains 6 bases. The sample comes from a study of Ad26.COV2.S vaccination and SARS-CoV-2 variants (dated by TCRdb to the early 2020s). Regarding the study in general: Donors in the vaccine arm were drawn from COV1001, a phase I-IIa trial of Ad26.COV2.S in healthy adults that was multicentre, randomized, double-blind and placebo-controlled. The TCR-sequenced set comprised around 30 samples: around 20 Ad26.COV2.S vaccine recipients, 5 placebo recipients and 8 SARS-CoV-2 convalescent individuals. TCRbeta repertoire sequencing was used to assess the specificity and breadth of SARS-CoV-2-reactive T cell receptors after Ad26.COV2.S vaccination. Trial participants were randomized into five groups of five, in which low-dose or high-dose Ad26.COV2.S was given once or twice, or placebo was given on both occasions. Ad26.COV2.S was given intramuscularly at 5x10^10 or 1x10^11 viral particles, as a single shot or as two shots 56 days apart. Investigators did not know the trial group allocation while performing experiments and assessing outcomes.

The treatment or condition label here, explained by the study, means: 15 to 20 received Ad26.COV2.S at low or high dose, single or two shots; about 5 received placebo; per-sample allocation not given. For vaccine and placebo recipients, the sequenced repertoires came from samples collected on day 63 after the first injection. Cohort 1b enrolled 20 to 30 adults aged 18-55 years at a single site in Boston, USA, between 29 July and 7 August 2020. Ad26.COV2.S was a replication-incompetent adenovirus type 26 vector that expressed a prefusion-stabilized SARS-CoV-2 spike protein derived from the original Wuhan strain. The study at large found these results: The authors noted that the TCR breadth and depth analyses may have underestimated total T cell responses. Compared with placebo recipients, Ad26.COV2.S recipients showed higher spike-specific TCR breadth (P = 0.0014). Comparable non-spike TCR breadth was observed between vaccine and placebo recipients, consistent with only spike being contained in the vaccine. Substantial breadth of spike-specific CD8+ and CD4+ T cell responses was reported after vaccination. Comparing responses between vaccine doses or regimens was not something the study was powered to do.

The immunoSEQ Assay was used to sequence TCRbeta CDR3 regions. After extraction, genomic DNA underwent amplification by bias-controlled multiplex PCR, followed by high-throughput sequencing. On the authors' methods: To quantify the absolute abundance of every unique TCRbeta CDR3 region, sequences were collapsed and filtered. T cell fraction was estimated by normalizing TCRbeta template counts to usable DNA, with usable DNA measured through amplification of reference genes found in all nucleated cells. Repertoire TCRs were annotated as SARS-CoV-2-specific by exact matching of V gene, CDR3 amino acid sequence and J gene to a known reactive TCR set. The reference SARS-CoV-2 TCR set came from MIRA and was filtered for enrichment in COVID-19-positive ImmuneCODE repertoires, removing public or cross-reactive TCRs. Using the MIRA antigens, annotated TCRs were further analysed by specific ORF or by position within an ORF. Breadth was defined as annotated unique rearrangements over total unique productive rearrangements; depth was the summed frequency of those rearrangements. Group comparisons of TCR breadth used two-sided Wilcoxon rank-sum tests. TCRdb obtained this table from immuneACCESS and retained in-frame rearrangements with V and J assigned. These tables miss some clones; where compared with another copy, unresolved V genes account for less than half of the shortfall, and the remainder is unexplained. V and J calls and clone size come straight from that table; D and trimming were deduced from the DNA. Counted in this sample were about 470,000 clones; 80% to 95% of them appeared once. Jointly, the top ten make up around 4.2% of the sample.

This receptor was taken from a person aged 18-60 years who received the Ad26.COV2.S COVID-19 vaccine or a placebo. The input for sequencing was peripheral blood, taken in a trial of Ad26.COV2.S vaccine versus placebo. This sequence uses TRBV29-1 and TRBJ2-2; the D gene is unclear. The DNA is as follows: TGCAGCGTTGCCATGCCGAACACCGGGGAGCTGTTTTTT. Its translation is CSVAMPNTGELFF.